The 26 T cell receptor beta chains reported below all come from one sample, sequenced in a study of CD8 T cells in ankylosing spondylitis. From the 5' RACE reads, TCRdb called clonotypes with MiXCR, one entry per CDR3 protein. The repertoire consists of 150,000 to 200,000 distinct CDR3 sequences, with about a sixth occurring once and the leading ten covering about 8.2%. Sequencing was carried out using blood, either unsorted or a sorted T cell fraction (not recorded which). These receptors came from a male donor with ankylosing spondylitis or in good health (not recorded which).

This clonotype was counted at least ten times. The CDR3 reads CASTHLTENTGELFF. The CDR3 region has the DNA TGCGCCAGCACCCATTTGACAGAGAACACCGGGGAGCTGTTTTTT. The chain links TRBV5-1 to TRBJ2-2; D may be TRBD1 (5 bases). V lost 6 bases and J 1 base, leaving 13 bases between the germline ends. Looked up from germline, CDR1 is SGHRS and CDR2 is YFSETQ. The CDR3 runs to 15 residues.

The CDR3 region is CSVVGAWADNEQFF. The CDR3 DNA reads as TGCAGCGTTGTTGGGGCATGGGCTGACAATGAGCAGTTCTTC. The chain employs TRBV29-1 and TRBJ2-1, with D possibly TRBD1 on 5 matching bases. V dropped 4 bases and J dropped 5 bases, with 15 bases sitting between them. The germline gives CDR1 SQVTM, CDR2 ANQGSEA. The CDR3 is 14 residues long.

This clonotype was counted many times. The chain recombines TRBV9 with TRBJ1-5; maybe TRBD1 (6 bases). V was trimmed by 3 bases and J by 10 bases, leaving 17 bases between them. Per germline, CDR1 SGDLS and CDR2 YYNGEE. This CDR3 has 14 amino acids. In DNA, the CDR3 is TGTGCCAGCAGCGAGGGGGGGGGGAGCCGACCCCAGCATTTT. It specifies CASSEGGGSRPQHF.

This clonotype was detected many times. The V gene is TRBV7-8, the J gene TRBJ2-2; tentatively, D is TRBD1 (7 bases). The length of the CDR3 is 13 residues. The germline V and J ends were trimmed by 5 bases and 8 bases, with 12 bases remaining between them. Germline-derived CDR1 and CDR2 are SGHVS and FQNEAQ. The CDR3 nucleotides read TGTGCCAGCAGCACACAGGGGAGGGGGGAGCTGTTTTTT. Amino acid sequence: CASSTQGRGELFF.

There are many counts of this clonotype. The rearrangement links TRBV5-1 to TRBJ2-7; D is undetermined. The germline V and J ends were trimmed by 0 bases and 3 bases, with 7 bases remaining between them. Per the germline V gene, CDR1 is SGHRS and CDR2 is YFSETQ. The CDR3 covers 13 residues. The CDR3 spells CASSLGRLYEQYF. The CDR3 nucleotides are TGCGCCAGCAGCTTGGGCAGGCTCTACGAGCAGTACTTC. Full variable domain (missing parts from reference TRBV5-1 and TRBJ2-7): KAGVTQTPRYLIKTRGQQVTLSCSPISGHRSVSWYQQTPGQGLQFLFEYFSETQRNKGNFPGRFSGRQFSNSRSEMNVSTLELGDSALYLCASSLGRLYEQYFGPGTRLTVT.

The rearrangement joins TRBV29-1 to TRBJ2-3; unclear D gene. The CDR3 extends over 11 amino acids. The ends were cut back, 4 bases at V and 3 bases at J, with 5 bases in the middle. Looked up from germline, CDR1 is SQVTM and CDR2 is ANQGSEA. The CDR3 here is CSVGLTDTQYF. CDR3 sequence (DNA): TGCAGCGTTGGCTTGACAGATACGCAGTATTTT.

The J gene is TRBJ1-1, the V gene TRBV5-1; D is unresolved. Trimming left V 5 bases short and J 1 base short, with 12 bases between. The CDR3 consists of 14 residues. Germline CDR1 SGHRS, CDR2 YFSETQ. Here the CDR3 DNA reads TGCGCCAGCAGACTAACAGTAGGGAACACTGAAGCTTTCTTT. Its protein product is CASRLTVGNTEAFF.

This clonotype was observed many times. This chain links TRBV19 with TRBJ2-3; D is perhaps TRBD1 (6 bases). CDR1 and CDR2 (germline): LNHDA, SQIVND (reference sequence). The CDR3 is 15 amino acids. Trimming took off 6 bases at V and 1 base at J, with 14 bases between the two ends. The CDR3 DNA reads TGTGCCAGTAGCACATTGACAGGAGGCACAGATACGCAGTATTTT. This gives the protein CASSTLTGGTDTQYF.

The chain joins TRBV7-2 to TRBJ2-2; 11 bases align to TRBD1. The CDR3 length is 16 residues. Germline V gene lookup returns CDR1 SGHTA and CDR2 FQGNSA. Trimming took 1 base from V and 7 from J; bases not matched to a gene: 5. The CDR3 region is CASSLEGTGGLGELFF. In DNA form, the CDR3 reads TGTGCCAGCAGCTTAGAGGGGACAGGGGGACTCGGGGAGCTGTTTTTT. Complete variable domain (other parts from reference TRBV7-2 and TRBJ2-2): GAGVSQSPSNKVTEKGKDVELRCDPISGHTALYWYRQSLGQGLEFLIYFQGNSAPDKSGLPSDRFSAERTGGSVSTLTIQRTQQEDSAVYLCASSLEGTGGLGELFFGEGSRLTVL.

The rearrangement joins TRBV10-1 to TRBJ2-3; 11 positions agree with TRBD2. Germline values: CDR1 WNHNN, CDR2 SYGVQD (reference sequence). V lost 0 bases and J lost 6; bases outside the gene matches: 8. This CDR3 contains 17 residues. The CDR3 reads CASSESLLAGGWDTQYF. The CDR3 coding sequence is TGCGCCAGCAGTGAGTCGCTCCTAGCGGGAGGTTGGGATACGCAGTATTTT.

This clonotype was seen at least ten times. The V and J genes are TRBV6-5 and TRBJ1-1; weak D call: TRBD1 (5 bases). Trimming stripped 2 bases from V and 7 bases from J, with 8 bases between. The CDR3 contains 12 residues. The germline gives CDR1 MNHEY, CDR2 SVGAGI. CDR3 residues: CASSYMGGEAFF. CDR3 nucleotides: TGTGCCAGCAGTTACATGGGGGGTGAAGCTTTCTTT.

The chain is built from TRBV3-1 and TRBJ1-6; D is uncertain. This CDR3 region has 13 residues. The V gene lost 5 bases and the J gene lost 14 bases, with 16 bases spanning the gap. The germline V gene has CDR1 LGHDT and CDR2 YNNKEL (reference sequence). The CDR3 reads CASSSSRGSALHF. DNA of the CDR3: TGTGCCAGCAGCTCCTCCCGGGGTTCTGCCCTCCACTTT.

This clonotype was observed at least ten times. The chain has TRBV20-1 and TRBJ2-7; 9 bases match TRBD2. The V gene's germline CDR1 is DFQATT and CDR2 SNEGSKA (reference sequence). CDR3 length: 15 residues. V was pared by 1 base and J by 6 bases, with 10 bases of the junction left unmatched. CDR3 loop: CSARGGASGIGEQYF. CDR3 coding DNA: TGCAGTGCTAGAGGGGGGGCTAGCGGGATAGGCGAGCAGTACTTC.

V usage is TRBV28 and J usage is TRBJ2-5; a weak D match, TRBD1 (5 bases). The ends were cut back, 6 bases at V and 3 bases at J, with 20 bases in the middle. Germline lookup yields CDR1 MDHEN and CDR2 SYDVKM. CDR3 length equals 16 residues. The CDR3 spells CASSSLGRVIEETQYF. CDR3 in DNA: TGTGCCAGCAGCTCGTTGGGCAGGGTGATTGAAGAGACCCAGTACTTC.

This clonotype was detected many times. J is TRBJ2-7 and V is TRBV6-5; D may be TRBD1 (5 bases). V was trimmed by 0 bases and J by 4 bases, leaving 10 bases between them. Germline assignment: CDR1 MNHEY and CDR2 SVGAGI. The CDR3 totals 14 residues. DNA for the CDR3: TGTGCCAGCAGTTACTCTCCCAGGGAATACGAGCAGTACTTC. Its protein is CASSYSPREYEQYF.

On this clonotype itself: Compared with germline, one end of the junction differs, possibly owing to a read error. The CDR3 nucleotides read TGTACCAGCAGCTCAAGGGACGGCTATGGCTACACCTTC. This encodes CTSSSRDGYGYTF. This sequence joins TRBV11-2 and TRBJ1-2; D is perhaps TRBD1 (5 bases). Germline V gives CDR1 SGHAT, CDR2 FQNNGV. The CDR3 is made up of 13 amino acids.

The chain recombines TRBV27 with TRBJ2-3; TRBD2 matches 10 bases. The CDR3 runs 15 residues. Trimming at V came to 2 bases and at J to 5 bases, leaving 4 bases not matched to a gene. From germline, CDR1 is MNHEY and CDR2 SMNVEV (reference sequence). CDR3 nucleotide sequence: TGTGCCAGCAGTTTAACGGGACTAGCGATAGATACGCAGTATTTT. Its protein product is CASSLTGLAIDTQYF.

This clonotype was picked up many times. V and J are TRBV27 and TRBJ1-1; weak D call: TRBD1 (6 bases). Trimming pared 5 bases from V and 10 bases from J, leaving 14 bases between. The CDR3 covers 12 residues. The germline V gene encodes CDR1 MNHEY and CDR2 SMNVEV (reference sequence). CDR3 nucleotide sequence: TGTGCCAGCAGTCCGCAGGGAGGGGGAGCTTTCTTT. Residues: CASSPQGGGAFF.

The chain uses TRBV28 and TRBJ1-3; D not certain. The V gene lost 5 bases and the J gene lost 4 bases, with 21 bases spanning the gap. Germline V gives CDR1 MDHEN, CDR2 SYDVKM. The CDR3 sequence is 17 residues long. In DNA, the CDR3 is TGTGCCAGCAGTGTCCATCAACCGGGAGACTCGGGAAACACCATATATTTT. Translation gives CASSVHQPGDSGNTIYF.

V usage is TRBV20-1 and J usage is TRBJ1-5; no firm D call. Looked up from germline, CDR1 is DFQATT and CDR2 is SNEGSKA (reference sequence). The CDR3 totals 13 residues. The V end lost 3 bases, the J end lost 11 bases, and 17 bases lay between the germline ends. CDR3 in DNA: TGCAGTGCTAGTATGGCCGGAATCCAGGCCCAGCATTTT. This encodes CSASMAGIQAQHF.

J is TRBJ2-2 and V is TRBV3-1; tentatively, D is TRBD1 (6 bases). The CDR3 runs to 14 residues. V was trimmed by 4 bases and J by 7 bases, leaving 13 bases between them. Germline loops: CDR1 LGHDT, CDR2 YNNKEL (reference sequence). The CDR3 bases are TGTGCCAGCAGCCCCGGGACAAATATCGGGGAGCTGTTTTTT. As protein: CASSPGTNIGELFF. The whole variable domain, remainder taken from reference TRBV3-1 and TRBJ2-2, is DTAVSQTPKYLVTQMGNDKSIKCEQNLGHDTMYWYKQDSKKFLKIMFSYNNKELIINETVPNRFSPKSPDKAHLNLHINSLELGDSAVYFCASSPGTNIGELFFGEGSRLTVL.

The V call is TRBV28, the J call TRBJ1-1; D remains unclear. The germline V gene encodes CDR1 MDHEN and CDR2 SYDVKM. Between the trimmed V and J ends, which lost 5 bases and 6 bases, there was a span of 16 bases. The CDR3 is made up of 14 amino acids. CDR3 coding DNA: TGTGCCAGCAGTCTCGACACGAACTGGGCTGAAGCTTTCTTT. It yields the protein CASSLDTNWAEAFF.

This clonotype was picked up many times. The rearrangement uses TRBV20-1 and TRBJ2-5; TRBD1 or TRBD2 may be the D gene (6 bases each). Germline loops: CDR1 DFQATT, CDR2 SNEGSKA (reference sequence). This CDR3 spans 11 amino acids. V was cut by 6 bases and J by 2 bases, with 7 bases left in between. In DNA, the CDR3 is TGCAGTGCAGGGGGGCAAGAGACCCAGTACTTC. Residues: CSAGGQETQYF.

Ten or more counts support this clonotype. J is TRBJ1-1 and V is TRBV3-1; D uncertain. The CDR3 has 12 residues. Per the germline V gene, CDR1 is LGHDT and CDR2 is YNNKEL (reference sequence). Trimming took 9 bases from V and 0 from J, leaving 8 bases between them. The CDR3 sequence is CASGRLNTEAFF. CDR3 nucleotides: TGTGCCAGTGGGAGGTTGAACACTGAAGCTTTCTTT.

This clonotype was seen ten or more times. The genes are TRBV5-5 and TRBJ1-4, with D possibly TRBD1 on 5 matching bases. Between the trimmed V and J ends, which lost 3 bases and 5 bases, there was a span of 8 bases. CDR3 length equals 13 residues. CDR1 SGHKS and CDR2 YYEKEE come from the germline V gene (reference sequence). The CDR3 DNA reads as TGTGCCAGCAGCTCAGGGTGGAATGAAAAACTGTTTTTT. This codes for CASSSGWNEKLFF.

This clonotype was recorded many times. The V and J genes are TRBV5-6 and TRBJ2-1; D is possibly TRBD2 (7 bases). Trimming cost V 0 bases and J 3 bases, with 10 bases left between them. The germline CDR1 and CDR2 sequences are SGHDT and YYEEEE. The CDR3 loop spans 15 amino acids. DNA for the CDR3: TGTGCCAGCAGCTTGGTGGGGGGGCTCTACAATGAGCAGTTCTTC. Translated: CASSLVGGLYNEQFF.